Below, 9 T cell receptor beta chains from the same sample are listed, as sequenced in a study of cytomegalovirus exposure and HLA in healthy donors. PCR employed 60 Vbeta and 13 Jbeta primers. Data came from immunoSEQ multiplex PCR; TCRdb stores just in-frame clones and leaves some out. The listing contains more than 85,000 clones. The sequencing sample was made of PBMCs. These receptors came from a girl aged 10-17 years in good health and CMV-seropositive.

V gene TRBV27 combines with J gene TRBJ2-2; unclear D gene. Germline CDR1 is MNHEY and CDR2 is SMNVEV (reference sequence). Trimming took off 4 bases at V and 0 bases at J, with 3 bases between the two ends. CDR3 size: 13 residues. CDR3 region: CASSSTNTGELFF. The DNA for the CDR3 is TGTGCCAGCAGTTCAACGAACACCGGGGAGCTGTTTTTT.

The chain carries TRBV7-6 and TRBJ1-2, with D maybe TRBD1 (5 bases). The CDR3 loop spans 16 amino acids. Trimming removed 1 base from V and 7 bases from J, with 19 bases in between. The germline gives CDR1 SGHVS, CDR2 FNYEAQ. CDR3 residues: CASSLVPSIQGGGYTF. The CDR3 DNA follows: TGTGCCAGCAGCTTAGTTCCCTCAATCCAGGGTGGTGGCTACACCTTC.

V usage is TRBV27 and J usage is TRBJ2-7; 10 positions match TRBD1. The CDR3 runs 18 residues. Germline values: CDR1 MNHEY, CDR2 SMNVEV (reference sequence). After removal of 5 bases from V and 1 base from J, the junction contained 14 bases not matched to a gene. This CDR3 is CASSTYAMGQGTSYEQYF. The DNA for the CDR3 is TGTGCCAGCAGTACTTATGCGATGGGACAGGGGACATCCTACGAGCAGTACTTC.

The rearrangement links TRBV29-1 to TRBJ1-6; no reliable D call. Trimming took off 7 bases at V and 2 bases at J, with 6 bases between the two ends. In germline, CDR1 is SQVTM, CDR2 ANQGSEA. There are 12 residues in the CDR3. The CDR3 nucleotides read TGCAGCGGTGGGCCCTATAATTCACCCCTCCACTTT. Translating gives CSGGPYNSPLHF. The whole variable domain, filled in from reference TRBV29-1 and TRBJ1-6, reads SAVISQKPSRDICQRGTSLTIQCQVDSQVTMMFWYRQQPGQSLTLIATANQGSEATYESGFVIDKFPISRPNLTFSTLTVSNMSPEDSSIYLCSGGPYNSPLHFGNGTRLTVT.

As for this clone: The same CDR3 can be traced to other DNA sequences in this sample. The chain couples TRBV19 to TRBJ1-6; 8 nucleotides match TRBD1. The CDR3 loop spans 14 amino acids. The ends lost 5 bases at V and 8 bases at J; junction bases unmatched: 5. Germline V CDR1 and CDR2: LNHDA, SQIVND (reference sequence). CDR3 in amino acids: CASSPRTGHSPLHF. The CDR3, as DNA: TGTGCCAGTAGTCCGAGGACAGGGCATTCACCCCTCCACTTT. The full variable domain, in which reference TRBV19 and TRBJ1-6 provide the parts outside the CDR3, is DGGITQSPKYLFRKEGQNVTLSCEQNLNHDAMYWYRQDPGQGLRLIYYSQIVNDFQKGDIAEGYSVSREKKESFPLTVTSAQKNPTAFYLCASSPRTGHSPLHFGNGTRLTVT.

The chain recombines TRBV7-6 with TRBJ2-7; D is perhaps TRBD1 (5 bases). In germline, CDR1 is SGHVS, CDR2 FNYEAQ. The CDR3 is made up of 13 amino acids. The V gene lost 5 bases and the J gene lost 4 bases, with 12 bases spanning the gap. For the CDR3, the DNA is TGTGCCAGCAGCCAATACAGGAATTACGAGCAGTACTTC. Encoded protein: CASSQYRNYEQYF.

This chain connects TRBV6-1 to TRBJ1-4; possible D gene TRBD1, 6 bases. CDR1 is MNHNS, CDR2 SASEGT, per germline. The CDR3 is 15 residues long. V lost 4 bases to trimming and J lost 7 bases, with 16 bases between them. In DNA, the CDR3 is TGTGCCAGCAGTGTTCTGGGACAAGCTGGTGAAAAACTGTTTTTT. It translates to CASSVLGQAGEKLFF.

The DNA for the CDR3 is TGTGCCAGCAGCTCCTACGTAGCGGGGGGGCTAGAGACCCAGTACTTC. Translating it yields CASSSYVAGGLETQYF. This rearrangement joins TRBV13 to TRBJ2-5; 11 bases map to TRBD2. Trimming at V came to 4 bases and at J to 4 bases, leaving 8 bases not matched to a gene. This CDR3 contains 16 residues. CDR1 is PRHDT and CDR2 is FYEKMQ in the germline V gene (reference sequence).

The chain recombines TRBV25-1 with TRBJ1-2, with 8 bases identical to TRBD1. V lost 2 bases and J lost 8; bases outside the gene matches: 4. CDR1 is MGHDK and CDR2 is SYGVNS in the germline V gene. This CDR3 spans 13 amino acids. The CDR3 sequence: CASSEPGGRGYTF. In DNA, the CDR3 is TGTGCCAGCAGTGAACCAGGGGGCCGGGGCTACACCTTC.